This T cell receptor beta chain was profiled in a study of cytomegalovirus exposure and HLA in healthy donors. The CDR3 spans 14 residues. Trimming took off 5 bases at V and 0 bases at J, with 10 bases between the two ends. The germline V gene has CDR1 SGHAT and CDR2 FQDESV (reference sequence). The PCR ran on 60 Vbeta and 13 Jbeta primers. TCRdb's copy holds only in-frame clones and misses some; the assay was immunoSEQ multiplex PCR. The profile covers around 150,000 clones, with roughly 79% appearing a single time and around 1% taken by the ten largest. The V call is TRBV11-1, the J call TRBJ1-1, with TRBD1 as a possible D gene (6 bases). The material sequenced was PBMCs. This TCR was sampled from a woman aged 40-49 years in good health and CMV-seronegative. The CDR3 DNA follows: TGTGCCAGCAGCCCAGGACAGTTGAACACTGAAGCTTTCTTT. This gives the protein CASSPGQLNTEAFF.